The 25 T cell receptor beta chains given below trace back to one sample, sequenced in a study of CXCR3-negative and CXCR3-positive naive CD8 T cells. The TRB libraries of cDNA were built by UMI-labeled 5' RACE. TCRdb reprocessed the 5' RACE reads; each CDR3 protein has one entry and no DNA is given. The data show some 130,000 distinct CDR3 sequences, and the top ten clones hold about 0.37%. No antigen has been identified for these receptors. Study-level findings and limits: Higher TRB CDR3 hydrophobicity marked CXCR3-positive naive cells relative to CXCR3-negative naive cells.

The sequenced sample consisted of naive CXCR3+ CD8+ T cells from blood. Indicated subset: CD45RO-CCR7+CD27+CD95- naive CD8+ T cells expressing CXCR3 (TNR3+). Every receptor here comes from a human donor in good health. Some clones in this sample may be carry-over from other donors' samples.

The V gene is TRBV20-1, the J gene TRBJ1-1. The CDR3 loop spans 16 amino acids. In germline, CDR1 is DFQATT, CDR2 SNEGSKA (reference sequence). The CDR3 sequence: CSARQQPDNENTEAFF.

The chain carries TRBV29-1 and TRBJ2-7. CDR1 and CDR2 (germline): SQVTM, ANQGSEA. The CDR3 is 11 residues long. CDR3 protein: CSVDAGVEQYF.

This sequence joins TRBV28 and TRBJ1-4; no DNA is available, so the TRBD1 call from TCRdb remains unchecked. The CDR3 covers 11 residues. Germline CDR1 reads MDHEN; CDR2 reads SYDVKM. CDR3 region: CASSGAGKLFF. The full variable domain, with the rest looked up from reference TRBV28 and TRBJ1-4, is DVKVTQSSRYLVKRTGEKVFLECVQDMDHENMFWYRQDPGLGLRLIYFSYDVKMKEKGDIPEGYSVSREKKERFSLILESASTNQTSMYLCASSGAGKLFFGSGTQLSVL.

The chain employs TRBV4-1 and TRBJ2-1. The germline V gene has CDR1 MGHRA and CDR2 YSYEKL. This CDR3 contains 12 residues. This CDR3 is CASSVNGNEQFF.

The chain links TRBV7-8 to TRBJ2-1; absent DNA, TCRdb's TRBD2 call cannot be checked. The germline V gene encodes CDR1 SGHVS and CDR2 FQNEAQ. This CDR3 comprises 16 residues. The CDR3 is CASSFVLAELNNEQFF.

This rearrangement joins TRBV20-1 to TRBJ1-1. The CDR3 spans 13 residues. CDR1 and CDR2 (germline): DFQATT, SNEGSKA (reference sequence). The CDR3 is CSARDNREAEAFF.

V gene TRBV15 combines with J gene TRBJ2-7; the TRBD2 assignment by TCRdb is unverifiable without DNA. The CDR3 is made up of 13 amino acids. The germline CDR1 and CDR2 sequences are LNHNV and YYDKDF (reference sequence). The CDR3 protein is CATSSWTGREQYF.

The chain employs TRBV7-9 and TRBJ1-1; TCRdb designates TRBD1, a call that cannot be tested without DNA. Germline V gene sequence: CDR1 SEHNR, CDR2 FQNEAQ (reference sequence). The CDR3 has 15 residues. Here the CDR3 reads CASSPLDSVNTEAFF.

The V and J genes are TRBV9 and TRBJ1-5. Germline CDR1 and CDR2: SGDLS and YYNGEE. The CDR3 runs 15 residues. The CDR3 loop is CASSADIDTNQPQHF. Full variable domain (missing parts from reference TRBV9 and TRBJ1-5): DSGVTQTPKHLITATGQRVTLRCSPRSGDLSVYWYQQSLDQGLQFLIQYYNGEERAKGNILERFSAQQFPDLHSELNLSSLELGDSALYFCASSADIDTNQPQHFGDGTRLSIL.

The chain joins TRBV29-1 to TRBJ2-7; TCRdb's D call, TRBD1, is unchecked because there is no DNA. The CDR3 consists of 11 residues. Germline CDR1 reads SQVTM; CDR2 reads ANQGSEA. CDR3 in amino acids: CSVATDYEQYF.

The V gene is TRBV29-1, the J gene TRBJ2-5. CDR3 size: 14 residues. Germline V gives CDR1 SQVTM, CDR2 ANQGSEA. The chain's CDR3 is CSVEVVNSQETQYF.

CDR3 protein: CASSPYGGMDTQYF. V gene TRBV18 combines with J gene TRBJ2-3; no DNA is available, so the TRBD1 call from TCRdb remains unchecked. Looked up from germline, CDR1 is KGHSH and CDR2 is LQKENI. This CDR3 contains 14 residues.

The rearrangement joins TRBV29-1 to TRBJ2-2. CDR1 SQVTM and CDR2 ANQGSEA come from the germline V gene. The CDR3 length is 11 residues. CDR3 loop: CSVQDGGELFF.

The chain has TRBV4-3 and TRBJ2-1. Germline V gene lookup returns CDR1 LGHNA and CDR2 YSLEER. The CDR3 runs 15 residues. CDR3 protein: CASSQEKSSYNEQFF.

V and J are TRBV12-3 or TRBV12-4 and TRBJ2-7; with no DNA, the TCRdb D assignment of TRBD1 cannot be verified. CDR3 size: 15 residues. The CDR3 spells CASSFADSYSYEQYF.

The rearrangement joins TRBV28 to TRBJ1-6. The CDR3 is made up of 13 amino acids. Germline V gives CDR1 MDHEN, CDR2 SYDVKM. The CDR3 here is CASSSTPNSPLHF.

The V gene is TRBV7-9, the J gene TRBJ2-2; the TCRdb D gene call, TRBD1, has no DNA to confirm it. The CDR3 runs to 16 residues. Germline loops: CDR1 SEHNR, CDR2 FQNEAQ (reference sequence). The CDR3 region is CASSWDRMGDTGELFF.

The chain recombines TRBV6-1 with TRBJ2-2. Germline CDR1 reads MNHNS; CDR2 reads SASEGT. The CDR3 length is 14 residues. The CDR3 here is CASSSLDSDGELFF.

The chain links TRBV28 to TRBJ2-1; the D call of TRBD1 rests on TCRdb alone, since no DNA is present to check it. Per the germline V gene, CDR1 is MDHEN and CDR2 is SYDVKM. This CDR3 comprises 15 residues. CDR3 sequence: CASSLLQGPDNEQFF.

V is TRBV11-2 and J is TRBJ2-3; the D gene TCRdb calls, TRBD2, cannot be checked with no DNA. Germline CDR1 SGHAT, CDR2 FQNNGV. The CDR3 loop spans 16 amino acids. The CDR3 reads CASSRLAGGVTDTQYF.

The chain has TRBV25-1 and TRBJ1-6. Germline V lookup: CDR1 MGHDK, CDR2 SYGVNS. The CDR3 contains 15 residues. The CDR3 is CASSVDSSYNSPLHF.

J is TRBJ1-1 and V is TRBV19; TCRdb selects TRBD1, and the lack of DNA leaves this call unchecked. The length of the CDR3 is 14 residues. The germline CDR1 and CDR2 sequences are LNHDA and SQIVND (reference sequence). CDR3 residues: CASSIWTGGTEAFF.

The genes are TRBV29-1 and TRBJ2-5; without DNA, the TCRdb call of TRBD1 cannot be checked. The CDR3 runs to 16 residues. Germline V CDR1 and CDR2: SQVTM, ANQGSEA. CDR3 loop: CSVESPQGVYQETQYF.

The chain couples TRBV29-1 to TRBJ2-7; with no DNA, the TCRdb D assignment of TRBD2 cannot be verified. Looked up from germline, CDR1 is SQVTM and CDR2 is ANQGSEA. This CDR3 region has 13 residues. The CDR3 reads CSFLTSGSYEQYF.

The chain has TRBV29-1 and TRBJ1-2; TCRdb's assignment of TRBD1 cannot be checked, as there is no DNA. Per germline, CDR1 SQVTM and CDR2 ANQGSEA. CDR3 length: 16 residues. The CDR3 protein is CSVERGGLGSFYGYTF.